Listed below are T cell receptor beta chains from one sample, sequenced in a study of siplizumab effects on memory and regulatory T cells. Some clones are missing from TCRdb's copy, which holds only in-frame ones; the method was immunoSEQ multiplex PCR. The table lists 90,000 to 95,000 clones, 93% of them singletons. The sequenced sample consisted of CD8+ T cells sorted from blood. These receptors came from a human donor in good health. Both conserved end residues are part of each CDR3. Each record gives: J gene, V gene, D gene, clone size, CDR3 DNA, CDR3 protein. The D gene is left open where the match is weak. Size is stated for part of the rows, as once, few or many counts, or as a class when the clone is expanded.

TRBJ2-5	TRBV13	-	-	TGTGCCAGCAGCCCCCCAGAGGGTACGGAGACCCAGTACTTC	CASSPPEGTETQYF
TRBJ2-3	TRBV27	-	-	TGTGCCAGCAGTCCATACTGGGGAGCAGATACGCAGTATTTT	CASSPYWGADTQYF
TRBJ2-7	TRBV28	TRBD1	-	TGTGCCAGCAAACCACAGGGGTTAGTCTACGAGCAGTACTTC	CASKPQGLVYEQYF
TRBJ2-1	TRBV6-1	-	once	TGTGCCGGAGGGACAGTGTGGGCTAATGAGCAGTTCTTC	CAGGTVWANEQFF
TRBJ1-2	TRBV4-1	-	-	TGCGCCAGCAGCCAAGAGCCAAAACCGGGACACCTCGGGAAGGGCTACACCTTC	CASSQEPKPGHLGKGYTF
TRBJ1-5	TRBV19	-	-	TGTGCCAGTACCATAGGAACTATAGGCAATCAGCCCCAGCATTTT	CASTIGTIGNQPQHF
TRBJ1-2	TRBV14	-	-	TGTGCCAGCAGCCAAGAGGGCCCAACGAACTATGGCTACACCTTC	CASSQEGPTNYGYTF
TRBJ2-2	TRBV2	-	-	TGTGCCACCGCCGCAGGGAGGGGGGGCGGGGAGCTGTTTTTT	CATAAGRGGGELFF
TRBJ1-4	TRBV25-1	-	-	TGTGCCAGCAGTGAATACGGTCGGGTTGAAAAACTGTTTTTT	CASSEYGRVEKLFF
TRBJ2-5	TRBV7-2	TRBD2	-	TGTGCCAGCAGCCTAGGACTAGCGGGAGAGGGTATGGCGACCCAGTACTTC	CASSLGLAGEGMATQYF